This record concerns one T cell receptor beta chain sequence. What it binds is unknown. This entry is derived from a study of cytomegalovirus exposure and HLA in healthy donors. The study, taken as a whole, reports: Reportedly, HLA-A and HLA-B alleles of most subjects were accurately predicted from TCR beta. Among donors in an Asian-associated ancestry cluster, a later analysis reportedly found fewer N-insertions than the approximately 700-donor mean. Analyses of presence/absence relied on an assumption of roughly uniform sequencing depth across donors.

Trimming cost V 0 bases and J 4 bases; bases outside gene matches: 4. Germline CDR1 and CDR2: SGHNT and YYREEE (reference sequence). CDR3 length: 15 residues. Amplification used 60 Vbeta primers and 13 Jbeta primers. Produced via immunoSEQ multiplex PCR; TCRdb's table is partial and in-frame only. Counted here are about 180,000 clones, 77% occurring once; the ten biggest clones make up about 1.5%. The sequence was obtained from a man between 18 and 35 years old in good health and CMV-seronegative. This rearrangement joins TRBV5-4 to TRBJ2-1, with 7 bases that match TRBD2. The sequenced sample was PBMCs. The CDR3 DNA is TGTGCCAGCAGCTTGGGGCGGGGGAGATACAATGAGCAGTTCTTC. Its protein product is CASSLGRGRYNEQFF.